The present T cell receptor (beta chain) was sequenced within a study of blood T cell repertoires in COVID-19. Study overall: Some COVID-19 samples were acute and others convalescent; all came from the United States, Italy and Spain. PBMCs, B-cell-depleted T cells, or T cells provided the cDNA or gDNA that made up the material.

Sequencing used immunoSEQ multiplex PCR; TCRdb keeps in-frame clones, though not all of them. The sample has about 150,000 clones, 85% to 90% seen once. The Seattle site enrolled patients during active infection and followed them longitudinally. Sequenced material: peripheral blood. This TCR came from a man aged 55 to 69 with COVID-19, enrolled during active disease.

CDR3 DNA: TGTGCCAGCAGCCCGACAGCCCTGAATGAAAAACTGTTTTTT. Translated, it gives CASSPTALNEKLFF. This chain joins TRBV5-4 and TRBJ1-4, with D tentatively TRBD1 (5 bases). V lost 4 bases to trimming and J lost 5 bases, with 12 bases between them. Germline CDR1 SGHNT, CDR2 YYREEE (reference sequence). This CDR3 contains 14 residues.